This TCR beta chain was recorded in a study of blood T cell repertoires in COVID-19. The assay was immunoSEQ multiplex PCR, and TCRdb's table has in-frame clones only and misses some. The sample lists about 310,000 clones, roughly 86% occurring once. The CDR3 spans 15 residues. Germline V gene data show CDR1 as MDHEN and CDR2 as SYDVKM. The ends were cut back, 4 bases at V and 0 bases at J, with 9 bases in the middle. The study assigned cohorts using participant-reported clinical history. Recovered Cohort 3 donors showed two negative PCRs, clearance, or symptom resolution. V usage is TRBV28 and J usage is TRBJ1-4; D is unresolved. The TCR sequence derives from a young woman who had recovered from COVID-19. Source material: PBMCs or T cells enriched from blood (not recorded which). In DNA form, the CDR3 reads TGTGCCAGCAGTTCTCACAGTGCAACTAATGAAAAACTGTTTTTT. Translating gives CASSSHSATNEKLFF.